This T cell receptor (beta chain) derives from a study of human T cells and chemical hapten exposure. Whole-study context: Patch tests delivered 0.01% DPC to the upper back and were evaluated at 6 days. The patient population, which was mostly female, had alopecia areata, totalis or universalis. The study's findings and limits: TCRs whose frequency exceeded 1 in 1000 remained the same following DPC sensitization.

Trimming removed 6 bases at V and 5 bases at J, with 10 bases between. The CDR3 runs to 12 residues. Time point noted: patch test 3, about 24 weeks after DPC sensitization. This sample's treatment: therapeutic diphenylcyclopropenone sensitization with weekly scalp DPC. It was from unfractionated whole blood that total RNA was extracted. TCRdb reprocessed the RACE reads via MiXCR and lists one record per CDR3 protein. The sample contains 100,000 or so distinct CDR3 sequences, around 34% of which appear only once. On this clonotype itself: Its antigen is not known.

This sample comprised whole blood, obtained in connection with sensitization to the hapten diphenylcyclopropenone (DPC). V and J are TRBV12-3 or TRBV12-4 and TRBJ2-5; D unclear. This clonotype originated in a middle-aged man with alopecia areata. Some clones in this sample may be carry-over from other donors' samples. The CDR3 protein is CASSMSEETQYF. The CDR3 bases are TGTGCCAGCAGCATGAGTGAGGAGACCCAGTACTTC.